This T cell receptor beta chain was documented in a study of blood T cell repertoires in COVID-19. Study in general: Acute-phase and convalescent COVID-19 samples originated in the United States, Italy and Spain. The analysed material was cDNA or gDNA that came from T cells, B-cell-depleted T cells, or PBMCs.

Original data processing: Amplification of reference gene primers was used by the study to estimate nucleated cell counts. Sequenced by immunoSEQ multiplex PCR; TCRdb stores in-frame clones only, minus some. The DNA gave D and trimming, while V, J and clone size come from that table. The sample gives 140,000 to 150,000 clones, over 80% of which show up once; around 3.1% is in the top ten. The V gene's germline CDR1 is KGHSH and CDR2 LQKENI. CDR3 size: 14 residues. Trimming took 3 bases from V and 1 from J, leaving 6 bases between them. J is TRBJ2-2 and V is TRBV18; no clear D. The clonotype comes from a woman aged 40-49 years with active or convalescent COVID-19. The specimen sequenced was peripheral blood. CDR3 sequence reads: CASSPPGNTGELFF. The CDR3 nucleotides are TGTGCCAGCTCACCGCCGGGGAACACCGGGGAGCTGTTTTTT.